The 28 T cell receptor beta chains given below trace back to one sample, sequenced in a study of blood T cell repertoires in COVID-19. The method was immunoSEQ multiplex PCR; TCRdb's version includes in-frame clones alone and lacks a portion of them. The data contain some 50,000 clones, over 75% of them seen just once; the ten biggest clones take up about 8.3%. The source material was peripheral blood. These receptors were taken from a man aged 50 to 60 with active COVID-19.

The chain joins TRBV19 to TRBJ1-5; D gene unclear. Trimming took off 3 bases at V and 0 bases at J, with 15 bases between the two ends. The CDR3 consists of 17 residues. The V gene's germline CDR1 is LNHDA and CDR2 SQIVND (reference sequence). The CDR3 loop reads CASSIEVILYSNQPQHF. The CDR3 DNA is TGTGCCAGTAGTATCGAGGTAATCTTGTATAGCAATCAGCCCCAGCATTTT.

The chain links TRBV5-1 to TRBJ2-3, with D uncertain. Germline assignment: CDR1 SGHRS and CDR2 YFSETQ. The germline V and J ends were trimmed by 3 bases and 2 bases, with 10 bases remaining between them. This CDR3 has 14 residues. CDR3: CASSSYSPTDTQYF. The CDR3 DNA reads as TGCGCCAGCAGCTCCTACTCCCCCACAGATACGCAGTATTTT.

V and J are TRBV7-2 and TRBJ1-1; D not certain. Germline V CDR1 and CDR2: SGHTA, FQGNSA. Trimming removed 2 bases from V and 2 bases from J, with 6 bases in between. The CDR3 contains 13 residues. The chain's CDR3 is CASSLKANTEAFF. The CDR3 DNA reads as TGTGCCAGCAGCTTAAAAGCAAACACTGAAGCTTTCTTT.

The CDR3 DNA sequence: TGTGCCAGCAGGGAATCGGGACAGGGGTTTGGAAACACCATATATTTT. Translation: CASRESGQGFGNTIYF. The chain employs TRBV2 and TRBJ1-3, with 10 bases matching TRBD1. This CDR3 comprises 16 residues. Germline values: CDR1 SNHLY, CDR2 FYNNEI. The ends lost 6 bases at V and 3 bases at J; junction bases unmatched: 8.

V gene TRBV28 combines with J gene TRBJ1-5; D unclear. This CDR3 contains 14 residues. Germline loops: CDR1 MDHEN, CDR2 SYDVKM. The ends were cut back, 6 bases at V and 0 bases at J, with 9 bases in the middle. CDR3: CASRIDNSNQPQHF. The CDR3 DNA is TGTGCCAGCAGGATAGATAATAGCAATCAGCCCCAGCATTTT.

This chain joins TRBV4-3 and TRBJ1-2; 7 bases line up with TRBD1. Germline V lookup: CDR1 LGHNA, CDR2 YSLEER. This CDR3 is 16 amino acids long. Trimming took 1 base from V and 4 from J; bases not matched to a gene: 9. The CDR3 region is CASSQAYAGTAYGYTF. In DNA form, the CDR3 reads TGCGCCAGCAGCCAAGCCTACGCAGGGACAGCCTATGGCTACACCTTC.

The chain combines TRBV7-2 with TRBJ1-1; TRBD1 might be the D (6 bases). This CDR3 region has 14 residues. Germline CDR1 is SGHTA and CDR2 is FQGNSA. Between the trimmed V and J ends, which lost 4 bases and 11 bases, there was a span of 20 bases. The CDR3 region is CASSSPGGRTGAFF. The CDR3 DNA follows: TGTGCCAGCAGCTCCCCCGGGGGGCGGACGGGGGCTTTCTTT.

The chain is built from TRBV28 and TRBJ1-2; tentatively, D is TRBD1 (5 bases). V lost 6 bases and J lost 4, with 15 bases in between. There are 14 residues in the CDR3. The germline V gene has CDR1 MDHEN and CDR2 SYDVKM. CDR3 sequence reads: CASSSGPQGYGYTF. The CDR3 nucleotides are TGTGCCAGCAGCTCCGGGCCCCAGGGCTATGGCTACACCTTC.

The genes are TRBV3-1 (or the pseudogene TRBV3-2) and TRBJ2-7, with unresolved D. Germline V gives CDR1 LGHDT, CDR2 YNNKEL (reference sequence). The V and J ends lost 7 bases and 4 bases respectively, with 5 bases between them. The CDR3 length is 10 residues. The CDR3 is CASILYEQYF. CDR3 in DNA: TGTGCCAGCATCTTGTACGAGCAGTACTTC.

The chain combines TRBV28 with TRBJ2-1; D may be TRBD2 (6 bases). V was clipped by 7 bases and J by 3 bases, with 16 bases between them. CDR3 length: 15 residues. The germline V gene encodes CDR1 MDHEN and CDR2 SYDVKM. This CDR3 reads CASNRERVSYNEQFF. CDR3 sequence (DNA): TGTGCCAGCAACCGAGAGCGGGTGAGCTACAATGAGCAGTTCTTC.

This chain links TRBV5-5 with TRBJ1-1; 7 nucleotides match TRBD1. J lost 4 bases, V lost 1 base, and 7 bases had no gene match. This CDR3 spans 15 amino acids. Germline CDR1 reads SGHKS; CDR2 reads YYEKEE (reference sequence). CDR3 protein: CASSLPQGGITEAFF. The CDR3 DNA follows: TGTGCCAGCAGCTTGCCGCAGGGGGGAATCACTGAAGCTTTCTTT.

The CDR3 sequence is CASSDRGTRARNSNQPQHF. CDR3 nucleotide sequence: TGTGCCAGCAGTGACAGGGGGACAAGGGCGAGGAATAGCAATCAGCCCCAGCATTTT. The J gene is TRBJ1-5, the V gene TRBV2; TRBD1 matches 7 bases. V lost 3 bases to trimming and J lost 0 bases; unmatched junction nucleotides: 14. This CDR3 region has 19 residues. Per germline, CDR1 SNHLY and CDR2 FYNNEI. Supplemented by reference TRBV2 and TRBJ1-5, the full variable domain reads EPEVTQTPSHQVTQMGQEVILRCVPISNHLYFYWYRQILGQKVEFLVSFYNNEISEKSEIFDDQFSVERPDGSNFTLKIRSTKLEDSAMYFCASSDRGTRARNSNQPQHFGDGTRLSIL.

The sample holds a few counts of this clone. This chain joins TRBV28 and TRBJ1-5; no firm D call. Trimming stripped 6 bases from V and 3 bases from J, with 12 bases between. The CDR3 consists of 14 residues. Germline V gene data show CDR1 as MDHEN and CDR2 as SYDVKM. The CDR3 coding sequence is TGTGCCAGCAGATTTCGGGTGACCAATCAGCCCCAGCATTTT. Translating it yields CASRFRVTNQPQHF.

This sequence joins TRBV7-9 and TRBJ2-3, with TRBD2 matching over 11 bases. The CDR3 sequence is 16 residues long. With 7 bases clipped from V and 4 bases from J, the junction kept 10 bases outside the gene matches. Per the germline V gene, CDR1 is SEHNR and CDR2 is FQNEAQ (reference sequence). The CDR3 sequence: CASTLRLAGGADTQYF. In DNA form, the CDR3 reads TGTGCCAGCACCCTGCGGCTAGCGGGGGGCGCAGATACGCAGTATTTT.

This clone was seen only a few times. The chain joins TRBV19 to TRBJ1-4, with TRBD1 identical over 8 bases. Per the germline V gene, CDR1 is LNHDA and CDR2 is SQIVND (reference sequence). CDR3 length: 13 amino acids. The ends lost 9 bases at V and 5 bases at J; junction bases unmatched: 5. The CDR3 nucleotides are TGTGCCAGCAGGGACAGGAGGAATGAAAAACTGTTTTTT. It specifies CASRDRRNEKLFF.

This chain joins TRBV29-1 and TRBJ2-2; 7 nucleotides match TRBD1. Germline lookup yields CDR1 SQVTM and CDR2 ANQGSEA. CDR3 length: 13 amino acids. The junction had 8 bases not matched to a gene; V was cut back by 6 bases and J by 7 bases. The CDR3 reads CSVYDRANGELFF. The CDR3 bases are TGCAGCGTCTATGACAGGGCGAACGGGGAGCTGTTTTTT.

This clone was detected once. This chain joins TRBV4-2 and TRBJ1-2; D is perhaps TRBD1 (5 bases). Trimming cost V 4 bases and J 4 bases, with 16 bases left between them. Germline V CDR1 and CDR2: LGHNA, YNFKEQ. CDR3 length: 15 amino acids. The CDR3 bases are TGTGCCAGCAGCCCCCGGACGGCCGGGGGCTATGGCTACACCTTC. It codes for CASSPRTAGGYGYTF.

The chain carries TRBV27 and TRBJ1-2; TRBD1 might be the D (5 bases). V was cut by 0 bases and J by 3 bases, with 11 bases left in between. The CDR3 is 15 residues long. Germline V gives CDR1 MNHEY, CDR2 SMNVEV (reference sequence). The CDR3 region has the DNA TGTGCCAGCAGTTTATCGTTGGGGGAGGACTATGGCTACACCTTC. Its protein is CASSLSLGEDYGYTF.

The chain uses TRBV18 and TRBJ1-2; the match to TRBD1 covers 10 bases. From germline, CDR1 is KGHSH and CDR2 LQKENI. CDR3 length: 16 residues. V was clipped by 6 bases and J by 7 bases; unmatched bases: 14. CDR3 sequence (DNA): TGTGCCAGCTCCTTACAACCGGGACAGGGGACTGGTGGCTACACCTTC. It translates to CASSLQPGQGTGGYTF. Full variable domain (rest looked up from reference TRBV18 and TRBJ1-2): NAGVMQNPRHLVRRRGQEARLRCSPMKGHSHVYWYRQLPEEGLKFMVYLQKENIIDESGMPKERFSAEFPKEGPSILRIQQVVRGDSAAYFCASSLQPGQGTGGYTFGSGTRLTVV.

The rearrangement joins TRBV29-1 to TRBJ2-3; 8 bases line up with TRBD1. The CDR3 has 12 amino acids. CDR1 is SQVTM, CDR2 ANQGSEA, per germline. J was trimmed by 4 bases and V by 7 bases; bases with no gene match: 4. CDR3 sequence (DNA): TGCAGCGCCCGGACAGGGTCAGATACGCAGTATTTT. It is translated as CSARTGSDTQYF.

The chain combines TRBV28 with TRBJ1-5, with no clear D. Trimming took off 2 bases at V and 1 base at J, with 3 bases between the two ends. Germline V gives CDR1 MDHEN, CDR2 SYDVKM. This CDR3 has 13 residues. CDR3 DNA: TGTGCCAGCAGTTTACAGAGCAATCAGCCCCAGCATTTT. As protein: CASSLQSNQPQHF.

The gene calls are TRBV7-2 and TRBJ1-2; 10 nucleotides align to TRBD1. The junction had 7 bases not matched to a gene; V was cut back by 4 bases and J by 5 bases. CDR1 and CDR2 (germline): SGHTA, FQGNSA. There are 15 residues in the CDR3. CDR3: CASSYRTGGTYGYTF. DNA for the CDR3: TGTGCCAGCAGCTATAGGACAGGGGGGACGTATGGCTACACCTTC. The variable domain in full, with the rest retrieved from reference TRBV7-2 and TRBJ1-2, is GAGVSQSPSNKVTEKGKDVELRCDPISGHTALYWYRQSLGQGLEFLIYFQGNSAPDKSGLPSDRFSAERTGGSVSTLTIQRTQQEDSAVYLCASSYRTGGTYGYTFGSGTRLTVV.

The rearrangement joins TRBV6-2 or TRBV6-3 to TRBJ1-1; D perhaps matches TRBD1 (5 bases). Germline-derived CDR1 and CDR2 are MNHEY and SVGEGT. Trimming pared 2 bases from V and 1 base from J, leaving 5 bases between. CDR3 size: 13 residues. The CDR3 reads CASSYTGNTEAFF. For the CDR3, the DNA is TGTGCCAGCAGTTACACAGGGAACACTGAAGCTTTCTTT.

A few counts support this clone. The rearrangement uses TRBV2 and TRBJ1-5; no definite D call. The germline V gene has CDR1 SNHLY and CDR2 FYNNEI. The CDR3 has 14 amino acids. The germline V and J ends were trimmed by 2 bases and 4 bases, with 9 bases remaining between them. CDR3 sequence reads: CASSEQTENQPQHF. The CDR3 nucleotides read TGTGCCAGCAGTGAACAAACAGAAAATCAGCCCCAGCATTTT.

J is TRBJ1-5 and V is TRBV6-6; TRBD1 agrees at 7 bases. V lost 5 bases to trimming and J lost 7 bases; unmatched junction nucleotides: 5. CDR1 MNHNY and CDR2 SVGAGI come from the germline V gene (reference sequence). This CDR3 contains 13 residues. This CDR3 reads CASSPTGRQPQHF. DNA for the CDR3: TGTGCCAGCAGTCCGACAGGGCGACAGCCCCAGCATTTT.

The V call is TRBV6-5, the J call TRBJ1-1, with 8 bases lining up with TRBD1. There are 14 residues in the CDR3. Per germline, CDR1 MNHEY and CDR2 SVGAGI. Germline trimming cut 2 bases from V and 4 bases from J; bases unmatched to any gene: 3. CDR3 sequence (DNA): TGTGCCAGCAGTTACACTACAGGGGGCACTGAAGCTTTCTTT. Its translation is CASSYTTGGTEAFF.

The gene calls are TRBV11-3 and TRBJ2-5; TRBD1 is a possible D gene (6 bases). V was cut by 4 bases and J by 5 bases, with 17 bases left in between. Per the germline V gene, CDR1 is SGHNT and CDR2 is YENEEA. This CDR3 region has 15 residues. The CDR3 loop reads CASSSGQKGKETQYF. In DNA form, the CDR3 reads TGTGCCAGCAGCTCAGGACAGAAGGGGAAGGAGACCCAGTACTTC.

The chain joins TRBV18 to TRBJ2-7, with 9 nucleotides matching TRBD1. Looked up from germline, CDR1 is KGHSH and CDR2 is LQKENI. The CDR3 consists of 13 residues. V gave up 5 bases and J gave up 4 bases; unmatched junction bases: 3. In DNA, the CDR3 is TGTGCCAGCTCAGGGGGACAGGGTTACGAGCAGTACTTC. It translates to CASSGGQGYEQYF. The entire variable domain, with the rest obtained from reference TRBV18 and TRBJ2-7, is as follows: NAGVMQNPRHLVRRRGQEARLRCSPMKGHSHVYWYRQLPEEGLKFMVYLQKENIIDESGMPKERFSAEFPKEGPSILRIQQVVRGDSAAYFCASSGGQGYEQYFGPGTRLTVT.